One sample yielded the 8 T cell receptor beta chains listed below, sequenced in a study of identical twins' blood T cells. TCRdb recomputed calls from the 5' RACE reads with MiXCR, one row per CDR3 protein. The repertoire includes 350,000 to 400,000 distinct CDR3 sequences, about 28% of them detected once, and roughly 6.1% sits in the top ten. The sample comprised PBMCs. The origin of the receptors is a woman aged 18-49 years in good health.

On this clonotype: Its ends do not fully match the called genes, so a read error is possible. J is TRBJ1-2 and V is TRBV7-2; D is undetermined. The V gene's germline CDR1 is SGHTA and CDR2 FQGNSA. The CDR3 is 13 residues long. The CDR3 here is CASSSRLNYGYAF. CDR3 nucleotides: TGTGCCAGCAGCTCCCGACTTAACTATGGCTACGCCTTC.

Comment on this clonotype: The junction and the germline gene differ at one end; a read error may be behind it. This chain links TRBV5-1 with TRBJ1-1; a possible D gene is TRBD1 (6 bases). CDR3 size: 15 residues. Germline lookup yields CDR1 SGHRS and CDR2 YFSETQ. CDR3 protein: CASSLASIPGAEALF. Written as DNA, the CDR3 is TGCGCCAGCAGCTTGGCGAGTATCCCGGGGGCTGAAGCTTTATTT.

This chain joins TRBV11-3 and TRBJ1-2; D might be TRBD1 (5 bases). The CDR3 loop spans 14 amino acids. Germline CDR1 and CDR2: SGHNT and YENEEA. V was trimmed by 5 bases and J by 8 bases, leaving 18 bases between them. The CDR3 reads CASSTFGGKGGYTF. DNA of the CDR3: TGTGCCAGCAGCACATTTGGGGGGAAAGGCGGCTACACCTTC.

V and J are TRBV20-1 and TRBJ1-4; no clear D. Germline CDR1 reads DFQATT; CDR2 reads SNEGSKA (reference sequence). The CDR3 is 13 residues long. Trimming stripped 4 bases from V and 0 bases from J, with 6 bases between. As DNA, the CDR3 is TGCAGTGCTATCCGGACAACTAATGAAAAACTGTTTTTT. It translates to CSAIRTTNEKLFF.

V and J are TRBV6-2 or TRBV6-3 and TRBJ1-1; unclear D gene. CDR3 length: 17 residues. Looked up from germline, CDR1 is MNHEY and CDR2 is SVGEGT. V lost 3 bases and J 0 bases, leaving 17 bases between the germline ends. The chain's CDR3 is CASSYFRTENMNTEAFF. The CDR3 DNA follows: TGTGCCAGCAGTTATTTTCGGACCGAGAATATGAACACTGAAGCTTTCTTT.

This clonotype has only a few counts. This sequence joins TRBV18 and TRBJ2-1; D might be TRBD1 (6 bases). Germline V gene lookup returns CDR1 KGHSH and CDR2 LQKENI. The V end lost 4 bases, the J end lost 8 bases, and 15 bases lay between the germline ends. The CDR3 loop spans 14 amino acids. The CDR3 nucleotides are TGTGCCAGCTCACGTACCAGAGAGGGGGATGAGCAGTTCTTC. Amino acid sequence: CASSRTREGDEQFF.

This clonotype was observed a few times. The V call is TRBV5-1, the J call TRBJ2-1; no reliable D call. The V gene lost 1 base and the J gene lost 7 bases, with 9 bases spanning the gap. The CDR3 consists of 13 residues. Germline assignment: CDR1 SGHRS and CDR2 YFSETQ. As DNA, the CDR3 is TGCGCCAGCAGCTTGCCTGGCAAGAATGAGCAGTTCTTC. This sequence encodes CASSLPGKNEQFF.

For the CDR3, the DNA is TGTGCCAGCAAAGGTTCAGGGCCGGGTCCGACTGAAGCTTTCTTT. It translates to CASKGSGPGPTEAFF. The chain carries TRBV6-1 and TRBJ1-1; the D gene is possibly TRBD1 (5 bases). Looked up from germline, CDR1 is MNHNS and CDR2 is SASEGT. The CDR3 is 15 residues long. The germline V and J ends were trimmed by 7 bases and 5 bases, with 20 bases remaining between them.